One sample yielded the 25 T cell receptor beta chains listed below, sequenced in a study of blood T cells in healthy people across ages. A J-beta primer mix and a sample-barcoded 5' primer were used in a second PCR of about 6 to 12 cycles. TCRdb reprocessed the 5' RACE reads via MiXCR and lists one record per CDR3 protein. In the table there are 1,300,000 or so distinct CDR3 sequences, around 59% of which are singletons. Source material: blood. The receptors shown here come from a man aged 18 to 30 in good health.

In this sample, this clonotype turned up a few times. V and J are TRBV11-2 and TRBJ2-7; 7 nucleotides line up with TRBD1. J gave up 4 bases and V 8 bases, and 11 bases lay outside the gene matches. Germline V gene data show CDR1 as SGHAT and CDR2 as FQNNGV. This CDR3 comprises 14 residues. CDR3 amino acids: CASLGQDAGYEQYF. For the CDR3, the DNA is TGTGCCAGCCTAGGACAGGATGCTGGGTACGAGCAGTACTTC.

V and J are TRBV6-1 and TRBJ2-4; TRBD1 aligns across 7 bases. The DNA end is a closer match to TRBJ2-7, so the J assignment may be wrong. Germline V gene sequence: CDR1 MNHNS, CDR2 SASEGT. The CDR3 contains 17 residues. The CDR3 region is CASSDEQGQSVPYEQYF. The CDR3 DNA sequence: TGTGCCAGCAGTGACGAACAGGGACAGTCAGTCCCCTACGAGCAGTACTTC.

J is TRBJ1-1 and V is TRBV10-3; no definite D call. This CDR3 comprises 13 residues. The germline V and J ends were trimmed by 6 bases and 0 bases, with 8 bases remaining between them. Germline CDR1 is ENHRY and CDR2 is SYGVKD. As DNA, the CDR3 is TGTGCCATCAGCCAGTTTATGAACACTGAAGCTTTCTTT. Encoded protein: CAISQFMNTEAFF.

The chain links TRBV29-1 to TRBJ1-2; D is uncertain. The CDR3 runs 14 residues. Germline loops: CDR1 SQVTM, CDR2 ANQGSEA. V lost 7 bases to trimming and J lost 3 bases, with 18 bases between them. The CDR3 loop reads CSAHAEGVDYGYTF. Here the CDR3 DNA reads TGCAGCGCCCACGCTGAGGGCGTAGACTATGGCTACACCTTC.

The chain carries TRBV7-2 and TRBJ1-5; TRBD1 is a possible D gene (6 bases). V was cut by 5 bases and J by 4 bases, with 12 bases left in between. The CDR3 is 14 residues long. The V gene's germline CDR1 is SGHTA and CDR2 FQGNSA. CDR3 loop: CASSVDRTNQPQHF. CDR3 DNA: TGTGCCAGCAGCGTCGACAGGACTAATCAGCCCCAGCATTTT.

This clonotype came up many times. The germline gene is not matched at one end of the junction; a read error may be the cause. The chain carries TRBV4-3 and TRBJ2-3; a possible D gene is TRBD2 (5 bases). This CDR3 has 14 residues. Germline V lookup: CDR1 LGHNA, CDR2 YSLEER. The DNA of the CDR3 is TGTGCCAGCAGCCTAGGACTCGGCACAGATACGCAGTATTTT. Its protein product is CASSLGLGTDTQYF.

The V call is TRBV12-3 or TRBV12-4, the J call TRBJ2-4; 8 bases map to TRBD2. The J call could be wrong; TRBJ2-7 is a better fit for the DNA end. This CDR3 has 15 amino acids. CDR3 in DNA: TGTGCCAGCAGTTTCCGCCGGGGGGGCCTTGACGAGCAGTACTTC. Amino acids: CASSFRRGGLDEQYF.

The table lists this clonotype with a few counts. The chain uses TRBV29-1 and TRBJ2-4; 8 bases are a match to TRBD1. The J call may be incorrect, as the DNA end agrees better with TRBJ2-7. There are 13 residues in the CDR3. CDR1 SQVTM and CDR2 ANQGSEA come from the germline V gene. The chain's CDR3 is CSVDAGGSGEQYF. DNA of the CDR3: TGCAGCGTGGACGCAGGGGGCTCGGGCGAGCAGTACTTC.

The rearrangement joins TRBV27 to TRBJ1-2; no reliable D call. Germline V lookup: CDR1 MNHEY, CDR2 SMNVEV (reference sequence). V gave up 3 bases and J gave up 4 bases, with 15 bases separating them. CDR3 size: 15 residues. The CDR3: CASSLEFPGTYGYTF. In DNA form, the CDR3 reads TGTGCCAGCAGTTTGGAGTTTCCGGGAACCTATGGCTACACCTTC.

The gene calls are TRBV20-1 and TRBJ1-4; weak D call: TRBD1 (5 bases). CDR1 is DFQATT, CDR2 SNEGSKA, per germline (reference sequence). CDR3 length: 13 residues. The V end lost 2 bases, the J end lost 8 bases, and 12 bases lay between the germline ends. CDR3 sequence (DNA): TGCAGTGCTAGATCCGGGGGAGTAGAAAAACTGTTTTTT. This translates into CSARSGGVEKLFF.

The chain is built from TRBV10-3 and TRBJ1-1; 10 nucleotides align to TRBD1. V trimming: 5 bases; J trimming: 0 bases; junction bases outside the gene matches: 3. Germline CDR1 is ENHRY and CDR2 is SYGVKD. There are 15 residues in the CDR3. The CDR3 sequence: CAISPGQGMNTEAFF. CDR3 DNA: TGTGCCATCAGTCCGGGACAGGGGATGAACACTGAAGCTTTCTTT.

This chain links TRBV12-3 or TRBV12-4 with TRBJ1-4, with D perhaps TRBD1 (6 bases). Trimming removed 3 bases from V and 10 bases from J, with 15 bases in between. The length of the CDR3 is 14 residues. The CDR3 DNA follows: TGTGCCAGCAGTTTGGGTTCAGGGGACGGAAAACTGTTTTTT. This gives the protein CASSLGSGDGKLFF.

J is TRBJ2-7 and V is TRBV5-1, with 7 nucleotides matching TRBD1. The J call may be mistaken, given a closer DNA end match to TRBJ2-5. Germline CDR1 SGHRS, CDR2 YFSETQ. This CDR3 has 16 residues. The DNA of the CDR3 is TGCGCCAGCAGCTTGGGGGGACAGTCACGGGTAGAGACCCAGTACTTC. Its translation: CASSLGGQSRVETQYF.

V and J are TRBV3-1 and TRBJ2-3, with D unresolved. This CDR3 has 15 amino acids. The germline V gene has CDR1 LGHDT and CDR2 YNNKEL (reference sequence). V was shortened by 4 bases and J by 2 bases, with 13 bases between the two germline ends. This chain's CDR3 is CASSLKTGYTDTQYF. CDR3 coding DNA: TGTGCCAGCAGCCTAAAGACTGGATACACAGATACGCAGTATTTT.

The CDR3 is CASSLGGSANYGYTF. In DNA form, the CDR3 reads TGTGCCAGCAGTTTAGGAGGGAGTGCTAACTATGGCTACACCTTC. The chain employs TRBV12-3 or TRBV12-4 and TRBJ1-2; D remains ambiguous. The CDR3 totals 15 residues. V lost 1 base, J lost 0 bases, and 9 bases lay in between.

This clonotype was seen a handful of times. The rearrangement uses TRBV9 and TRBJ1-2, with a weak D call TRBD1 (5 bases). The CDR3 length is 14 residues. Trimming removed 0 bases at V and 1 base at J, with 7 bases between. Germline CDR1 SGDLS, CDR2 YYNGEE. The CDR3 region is CASSVGGSNYGYTF. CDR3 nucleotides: TGTGCCAGCAGCGTAGGGGGCAGTAACTATGGCTACACCTTC.

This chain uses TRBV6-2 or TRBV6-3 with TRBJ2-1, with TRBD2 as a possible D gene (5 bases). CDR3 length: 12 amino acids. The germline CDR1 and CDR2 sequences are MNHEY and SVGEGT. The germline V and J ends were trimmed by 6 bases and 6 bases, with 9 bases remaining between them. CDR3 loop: CASSTDSNEQFF. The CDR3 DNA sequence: TGTGCCAGCAGCACGGACTCCAATGAGCAGTTCTTC.

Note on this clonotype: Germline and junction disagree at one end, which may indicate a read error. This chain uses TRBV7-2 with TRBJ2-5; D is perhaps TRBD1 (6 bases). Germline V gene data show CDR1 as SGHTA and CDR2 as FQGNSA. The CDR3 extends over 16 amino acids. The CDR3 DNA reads TGCGCCAGCAGCCAAGGCGCCCGACAGGTTCAAGAGACCCAGTACTTC. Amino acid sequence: CASSQGARQVQETQYF.

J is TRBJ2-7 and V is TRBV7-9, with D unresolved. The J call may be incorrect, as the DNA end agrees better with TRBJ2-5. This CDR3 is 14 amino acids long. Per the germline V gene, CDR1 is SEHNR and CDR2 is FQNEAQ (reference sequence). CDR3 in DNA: TGTGCCAGCAGCCCCAAAATTTCGCCAGAGACCCAGTACTTC. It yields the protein CASSPKISPETQYF.

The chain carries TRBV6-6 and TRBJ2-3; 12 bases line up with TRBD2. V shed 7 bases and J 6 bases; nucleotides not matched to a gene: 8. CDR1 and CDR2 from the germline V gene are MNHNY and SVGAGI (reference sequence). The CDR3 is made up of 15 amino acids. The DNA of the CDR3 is TGTGCCAGCAATCGACTAGCGGGAGCGGGGGATACGCAGTATTTT. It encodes CASNRLAGAGDTQYF.

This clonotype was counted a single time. In DNA form, the CDR3 reads TGCAGCGCAACACTGACCGGCGACGAGCAGTACTTC. Amino acid sequence: CSATLTGDEQYF. This rearrangement joins TRBV29-1 to TRBJ2-7; D not certain. Trimming shortened V by 7 bases and J by 5 bases, and 15 bases separated the two germline ends. CDR1 is SQVTM, CDR2 ANQGSEA, per germline. This CDR3 is built from 12 residues.

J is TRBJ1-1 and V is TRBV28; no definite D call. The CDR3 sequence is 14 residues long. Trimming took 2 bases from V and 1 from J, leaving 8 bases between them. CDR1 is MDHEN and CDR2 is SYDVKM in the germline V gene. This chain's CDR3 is CASSLISTNTEAFF. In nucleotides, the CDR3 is TGTGCCAGCAGTTTAATCTCCACGAACACTGAAGCTTTCTTT.

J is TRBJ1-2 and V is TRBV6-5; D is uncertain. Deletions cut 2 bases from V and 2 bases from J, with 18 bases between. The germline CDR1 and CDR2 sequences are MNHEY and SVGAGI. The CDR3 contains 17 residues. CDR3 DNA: TGTGCCAGCAGTTACGGGAGGGAGGAAGTGGGGAACTATGGCTACACCTTC. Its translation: CASSYGREEVGNYGYTF.

The CDR3 is CSASRTSGDTDTQYF. CDR3 DNA sequence: TGCAGTGCTAGTAGGACTAGCGGGGACACAGATACGCAGTATTTT. The chain employs TRBV20-1 and TRBJ2-3; 12 bases match TRBD2. This CDR3 spans 15 amino acids. The germline V gene encodes CDR1 DFQATT and CDR2 SNEGSKA (reference sequence). With V trimmed by 3 bases and J by 2 bases, 3 bases remained unmatched.

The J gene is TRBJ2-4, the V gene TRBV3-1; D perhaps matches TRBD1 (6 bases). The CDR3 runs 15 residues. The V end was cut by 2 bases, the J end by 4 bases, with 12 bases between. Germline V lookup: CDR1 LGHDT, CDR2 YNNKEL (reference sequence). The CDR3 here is CASSQPTGTKNIQYF. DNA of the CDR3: TGTGCCAGCAGCCAACCGACAGGAACGAAAAACATTCAGTACTTC.